One sample yielded the 32 T cell receptor beta chains listed below, sequenced in a study of shared clonotypes between healthy human individuals (dated by TCRdb to the early 2020s). The library came from the immunoSEQ multiplex PCR assay. TCRdb limited this immuneACCESS table to in-frame rearrangements with V and J called. A share of clones is missing; checked studies link under half to unresolved V genes, and the rest is unexplained. Recorded for this sample are about 2.4 million clones; under 95% of them occurred a single time. The biggest ten clones account for 0.36% of the sample. The sequencing input was naive CD4+ T cells from PBMCs. The cell subset or site label, read with the paper, signifies: CD45RA+ positively selected. These receptors all stem from a man aged 18 to 30 in good health. Some clones in this sample may be carry-over from other donors' samples.

The chain employs TRBV5-1 and TRBJ2-3; D may be TRBD2 (5 bases). Per the germline V gene, CDR1 is SGHRS and CDR2 is YFSETQ. The CDR3 totals 14 residues. V was cut by 4 bases and J by 5 bases, with 14 bases left in between. Here the CDR3 DNA reads TGCGCCAGCAGCCCCGAGGGAATGGGAGATACGCAGTATTTT. Encoded protein: CASSPEGMGDTQYF.

The chain is built from TRBV5-1 and TRBJ2-5; 9 nucleotides agree with TRBD1. The CDR3 runs to 15 residues. The V gene's germline CDR1 is SGHRS and CDR2 YFSETQ. The trim removed 2 bases at V and 4 bases at J, leaving 6 bases unmatched. Here the CDR3 reads CASSFSQGAGETQYF. CDR3 nucleotides: TGCGCCAGCAGCTTTTCACAGGGGGCAGGAGAGACCCAGTACTTC.

This chain connects TRBV5-1 to TRBJ1-2; 7 bases are a match to TRBD1. The CDR3 extends over 15 amino acids. From germline, CDR1 is SGHRS and CDR2 YFSETQ. The junction had 10 bases not matched to a gene; V was cut back by 4 bases and J by 4 bases. The CDR3 DNA reads TGCGCCAGCAGCCCGACAGGGCTTTCCACCTATGGCTACACCTTC. Protein sequence: CASSPTGLSTYGYTF.

This chain joins TRBV5-6 and TRBJ1-2, with 9 bases that match TRBD1. The CDR3 totals 15 residues. The junction had 8 bases not matched to a gene; V was cut back by 4 bases and J by 4 bases. Germline V gene data show CDR1 as SGHDT and CDR2 as YYEEEE. CDR3 sequence (DNA): TGTGCCAGCAGCCCTGGGACAGGGTTTACCTATGGCTACACCTTC. This gives the protein CASSPGTGFTYGYTF.

The chain is built from TRBV5-1 and TRBJ1-1; D is possibly TRBD1 (6 bases). The CDR3 loop spans 15 amino acids. The germline gives CDR1 SGHRS, CDR2 YFSETQ. V gave up 2 bases and J gave up 6 bases, with 17 bases separating them. DNA for the CDR3: TGCGCCAGCAGCTTAAACAGGGCTCCTTGGGCTGAAGCTTTCTTT. As protein: CASSLNRAPWAEAFF.

J is TRBJ1-6 and V is TRBV4-1; D remains ambiguous. The V and J ends lost 0 bases and 4 bases respectively, with 7 bases between them. Germline V gene data show CDR1 as MGHRA and CDR2 as YSYEKL. The CDR3 covers 15 residues. Written as DNA, the CDR3 is TGCGCCAGCAGCCAAGATTCCCTTTATAATTCACCCCTCCACTTT. It specifies CASSQDSLYNSPLHF.

The chain couples TRBV6-1 to TRBJ2-3; D call uncertain. Deletions cut 7 bases from V and 6 bases from J, with 8 bases between. The germline gives CDR1 MNHNS, CDR2 SASEGT. The CDR3 runs to 11 residues. CDR3 region: CASTLMDTQYF. The DNA for the CDR3 is TGTGCCAGCACCCTAATGGATACGCAGTATTTT.

The chain combines TRBV7-3 with TRBJ2-1; perhaps TRBD1 as D (7 bases). The CDR3 consists of 15 residues. The germline CDR1 and CDR2 sequences are SGHTA and FQGTGA. Trimming removed 3 bases at V and 6 bases at J, with 15 bases between. As DNA, the CDR3 is TGTGCCAGCAGCTTGGCGGGACAGCGTACCAATGAGCAGTTCTTC. Translation: CASSLAGQRTNEQFF.

This sequence joins TRBV9 and TRBJ1-5, with TRBD1 matching 8 bases. Trimming at V came to 4 bases and at J to 4 bases, leaving 7 bases not matched to a gene. The CDR3 has 15 residues. Germline CDR1 is SGDLS and CDR2 is YYNGEE. In DNA form, the CDR3 reads TGTGCCAGCAGCCCCACGCGACAGGGGAATCAGCCCCAGCATTTT. Protein sequence: CASSPTRQGNQPQHF.

The chain employs TRBV10-3 and TRBJ1-4; D perhaps matches TRBD1 (6 bases). The germline V gene has CDR1 ENHRY and CDR2 SYGVKD. Trimming cost V 6 bases and J 10 bases, with 15 bases left between them. The length of the CDR3 is 13 residues. This chain's CDR3 is CAISDTQGGKLFF. The CDR3 nucleotides read TGTGCCATCAGCGATACCCAAGGGGGAAAACTGTTTTTT.

The chain carries TRBV9 and TRBJ2-7; D tentatively reads TRBD1 or TRBD2 (5 bases each). Trimming left V 3 bases short and J 3 bases short, with 10 bases between. The CDR3 covers 13 residues. The V gene's germline CDR1 is SGDLS and CDR2 YYNGEE. The CDR3 DNA reads TGTGCCAGCAGCGACCGGGACCTCTACGAGCAGTACTTC. Translation gives CASSDRDLYEQYF.

The V and J genes are TRBV19 and TRBJ2-3; 8 bases align to TRBD2. Per the germline V gene, CDR1 is LNHDA and CDR2 is SQIVND (reference sequence). Trimming took 2 bases from V and 2 from J; bases not matched to a gene: 6. This CDR3 spans 16 amino acids. The CDR3 spells CASSIRSSGLTDTQYF. The CDR3, as DNA: TGTGCCAGTAGTATACGTTCTAGCGGGCTCACAGATACGCAGTATTTT.

The chain is built from TRBV23-1 and TRBJ2-5, with 8 bases that match TRBD1. TRBV23-1 is an ORF, and what it does is uncertain. CDR3 size: 15 residues. J lost 4 bases, V lost 0 bases, and 4 bases had no gene match. The CDR3: CASSQSGTGLETQYF. The CDR3 nucleotides read TGCGCCAGCAGTCAATCAGGGACAGGCTTAGAGACCCAGTACTTC.

This chain uses TRBV5-5 with TRBJ2-7; no firm D call. The CDR3 runs to 15 residues. Trimming took off 1 base at V and 0 bases at J, with 11 bases between the two ends. CDR1 SGHKS and CDR2 YYEKEE come from the germline V gene (reference sequence). The CDR3 protein is CASSLLGMSSYEQYF. CDR3 nucleotide sequence: TGTGCCAGCAGCTTGTTGGGGATGAGCTCCTACGAGCAGTACTTC. The variable domain in full, with the rest retrieved from reference TRBV5-5 and TRBJ2-7, is DAGVTQSPTHLIKTRGQQVTLRCSPISGHKSVSWYQQVLGQGPQFIFQYYEKEERGRGNFPDRFSARQFPNYSSELNVNALLLGDSALYLCASSLLGMSSYEQYFGPGTRLTVT.

The rearrangement uses TRBV6-1 and TRBJ2-7; D remains unclear. The CDR3 extends over 14 amino acids. V lost 3 bases to trimming and J lost 2 bases, with 11 bases between them. Germline V gives CDR1 MNHNS, CDR2 SASEGT. CDR3 sequence: CASSDHRKPYEQYF. The DNA of the CDR3 is TGTGCCAGCAGTGATCATAGGAAACCCTACGAGCAGTACTTC.

Details on this clone: Other DNA sequences from this sample encode an identical CDR3 as well. This chain joins TRBV7-9 and TRBJ1-2; 8 nucleotides align to TRBD1. Trimming took 5 bases from V and 5 from J; bases not matched to a gene: 1. The CDR3 has 12 amino acids. CDR1 and CDR2 from the germline V gene are SEHNR and FQNEAQ (reference sequence). The CDR3 loop is CASSRQGYGYTF. Here the CDR3 DNA reads TGTGCCAGCAGCCGACAGGGGTATGGCTACACCTTC. The full variable domain, its missing parts supplied by reference TRBV7-9 and TRBJ1-2, is DTGVSQNPRHKITKRGQNVTFRCDPISEHNRLYWYRQTLGQGPEFLTYFQNEAQLEKSRLLSDRFSAERPKGSFSTLEIQRTEQGDSAMYLCASSRQGYGYTFGSGTRLTVV.

Only one count was recorded for this clone. The J gene is TRBJ1-2, the V gene TRBV30; D ambiguous. The ends were cut back, 4 bases at V and 0 bases at J, with 9 bases in the middle. Germline V lookup: CDR1 GTSNPN, CDR2 SVGIG (reference sequence). The CDR3 extends over 13 amino acids. This CDR3 is CAWNAGPNYGYTF. The CDR3 region has the DNA TGTGCCTGGAACGCAGGCCCTAACTATGGCTACACCTTC.

The chain combines TRBV28 with TRBJ2-1; 10 bases align to TRBD2. V shed 3 bases, J shed 8 bases, and the junction held 10 bases outside the gene matches. CDR1 and CDR2 from the germline V gene are MDHEN and SYDVKM. The CDR3 runs 16 residues. CDR3 coding DNA: TGTGCCAGCAGTTTCCCTCTAGCGGGAGATTTTCATGAGCAGTTCTTC. It is translated as CASSFPLAGDFHEQFF.

This rearrangement joins TRBV19 to TRBJ2-6; 12 positions agree with TRBD1. The germline V gene encodes CDR1 LNHDA and CDR2 SQIVND (reference sequence). The CDR3 loop spans 16 amino acids. The trim removed 9 bases at V and 6 bases at J, leaving 9 bases unmatched. CDR3 region: CASGTGGALKANVLTF. In DNA, the CDR3 is TGTGCCAGCGGGACAGGGGGCGCTCTCAAGGCCAACGTCCTGACTTTC.

CDR3 sequence: CASGPTGETQYF. As DNA, the CDR3 is TGCGCCAGCGGGCCAACGGGGGAGACCCAGTACTTC. The chain links TRBV5-1 to TRBJ2-5; perhaps TRBD2 as D (5 bases). Trimming took off 7 bases at V and 5 bases at J, with 12 bases between the two ends. CDR3 length: 12 residues. The germline V gene encodes CDR1 SGHRS and CDR2 YFSETQ.

The chain couples TRBV7-3 to TRBJ2-5; perhaps D is TRBD1 or TRBD2 (5 bases each). V lost 3 bases and J lost 2, with 13 bases in between. CDR3 size: 15 residues. Germline lookup yields CDR1 SGHTA and CDR2 FQGTGA. CDR3: CASSLLGPGQETQYF. CDR3 bases: TGTGCCAGCAGCTTGCTGGGACCCGGTCAAGAGACCCAGTACTTC.

This clone appeared a single time. The chain joins TRBV30 to TRBJ1-4; no firm D call. CDR3 size: 14 residues. The germline CDR1 and CDR2 sequences are GTSNPN and SVGIG (reference sequence). Trimming removed 0 bases at V and 8 bases at J, with 13 bases between. CDR3 sequence reads: CAWSVGGIEEKLFF. Written as DNA, the CDR3 is TGTGCCTGGAGTGTTGGAGGGATAGAAGAAAAACTGTTTTTT.

The chain has TRBV14 and TRBJ2-1; D uncertain. The germline CDR1 and CDR2 sequences are SGHDN and FVKESK. This CDR3 contains 18 residues. Trimming shortened V by 4 bases and J by 5 bases, and 24 bases separated the two germline ends. The CDR3 spells CASSLSGRNYLGDNEQFF. The CDR3 DNA reads as TGTGCCAGCAGCCTCTCCGGACGTAATTACTTAGGTGACAATGAGCAGTTCTTC. Full variable domain (remainder filled in from reference TRBV14 and TRBJ2-1): EAGVTQFPSHSVIEKGQTVTLRCDPISGHDNLYWYRRVMGKEIKFLLHFVKESKQDESGMPNNRFLAERTGGTYSTLKVQPAELEDSGVYFCASSLSGRNYLGDNEQFFGPGTRLTVL.

Of note for this clone: Within the sample, other DNA sequences also encode this same CDR3. The V gene is TRBV6-5, the J gene TRBJ1-5, with D perhaps matching TRBD1 (5 bases). The ends were cut back, 2 bases at V and 7 bases at J, with 9 bases in the middle. Germline V gene sequence: CDR1 MNHEY, CDR2 SVGAGI. The CDR3 has 13 residues. Here the CDR3 reads CASSYERGQPQHF. The CDR3 DNA reads TGTGCCAGCAGTTACGAAAGGGGACAGCCCCAGCATTTT.

This rearrangement joins TRBV15 to TRBJ2-7, with 7 bases matching TRBD1. Germline V lookup: CDR1 LNHNV, CDR2 YYDKDF (reference sequence). The CDR3 loop spans 16 amino acids. After removal of 1 base from V and 0 bases from J, the junction contained 6 bases not matched to a gene. As DNA, the CDR3 is TGTGCCACCAGCAGAGGACAGGGCAAGAGCTCCTACGAGCAGTACTTC. This translates into CATSRGQGKSSYEQYF.

V gene TRBV7-2 combines with J gene TRBJ1-2, with 7 bases that match TRBD1. J gave up 8 bases and V 2 bases, and 5 bases lay outside the gene matches. Germline V lookup: CDR1 SGHTA, CDR2 FQGNSA. This CDR3 has 13 amino acids. The CDR3 region is CASSLWGDSGYTF. The CDR3 DNA reads TGTGCCAGCAGCTTATGGGGGGACAGCGGCTACACCTTC.

In this sample, this clone turned up a few times. V and J are TRBV9 and TRBJ1-4; 7 positions agree with TRBD1. Germline V gene lookup returns CDR1 SGDLS and CDR2 YYNGEE. The CDR3 has 15 amino acids. V shed 3 bases, J shed 5 bases, and the junction held 7 bases outside the gene matches. The CDR3 DNA reads TGTGCCAGCAGCGCCGGGGGGACAGAGAATGAAAAACTGTTTTTT. Its protein is CASSAGGTENEKLFF.

The V and J genes are TRBV27 and TRBJ1-5; 8 bases align to TRBD1. This CDR3 is 15 amino acids long. Germline V gives CDR1 MNHEY, CDR2 SMNVEV (reference sequence). V shed 3 bases and J 7 bases; nucleotides not matched to a gene: 8. Here the CDR3 reads CASSFLGQGDQPQHF. The CDR3 coding sequence is TGTGCCAGCAGTTTCCTCGGACAGGGAGACCAGCCCCAGCATTTT.

The chain is built from TRBV28 and TRBJ2-7; tentative D call: TRBD2 (5 bases). Per the germline V gene, CDR1 is MDHEN and CDR2 is SYDVKM. V was trimmed by 6 bases and J by 3 bases, leaving 18 bases between them. The CDR3 totals 15 residues. CDR3 nucleotide sequence: TGTGCCAGCAGCACGCGGCGGGCCACCCGCTACGAGCAGTACTTC. This translates into CASSTRRATRYEQYF.

The chain combines TRBV2 with TRBJ1-1; tentatively, D is TRBD1 (6 bases). Germline V gene lookup returns CDR1 SNHLY and CDR2 FYNNEI. The V end lost 6 bases, the J end lost 3 bases, and 14 bases lay between the germline ends. The CDR3 has 14 residues. The CDR3 DNA is TGTGCCAGCAGGACGGGGGCGCCGGACACTGAAGCTTTCTTT. Its translation: CASRTGAPDTEAFF.

The J gene is TRBJ2-1, the V gene TRBV2; D possibly corresponds to TRBD2 (6 bases). There are 16 residues in the CDR3. The V end was cut by 7 bases, the J end by 0 bases, with 16 bases between. Looked up from germline, CDR1 is SNHLY and CDR2 is FYNNEI. CDR3 DNA: TGTGCCAGCACTCCACTAAGGGGAGGCTCCTACAATGAGCAGTTCTTC. This sequence encodes CASTPLRGGSYNEQFF. Together with reference TRBV2 and TRBJ2-1, the CDR3 gives the full variable domain: EPEVTQTPSHQVTQMGQEVILRCVPISNHLYFYWYRQILGQKVEFLVSFYNNEISEKSEIFDDQFSVERPDGSNFTLKIRSTKLEDSAMYFCASTPLRGGSYNEQFFGPGTRLTVL.

The chain uses TRBV9 and TRBJ2-7, with 7 nucleotides matching TRBD2. V was pared by 4 bases and J by 4 bases, with 11 bases of the junction left unmatched. The CDR3 is 15 amino acids. Germline V gives CDR1 SGDLS, CDR2 YYNGEE. CDR3 residues: CASSRRDYSLYEQYF. The CDR3 DNA reads TGTGCCAGCAGCCGCCGGGACTATTCGTTGTACGAGCAGTACTTC.